The rows below give T cell receptor beta chains drawn from one sample of a study of T-cell reconstitution after alpha-beta-depleted transplantation in children. In TCRdb, the PCR reads were re-called with MiXCR into one record per CDR3 protein. The profile shows some 830,000 distinct CDR3 sequences, less than 20% of them singletons. The sequencing here drew on PBMCs, mostly from graft donor cells, taken 360 days after TCRalphabeta/CD19-depleted stem cell transplant. The receptors here all came from a male patient aged 10-17 years who had a stem cell transplant for acute lymphoblastic leukemia, so the T cells may come from the graft donor. The CDR3 runs from the conserved cysteine through the conserved F or W. D genes are given only for firm matches. The size entry is marked missing in some rows and otherwise reads once, few, many or a size class.

CDR3nt: TGTGCCAGCAGTGAGCGGGAGGGCCCCTACAATGAGCAGTTCTTC
CDR3aa: CASSEREGPYNEQFF
v_gene: TRBV6-1
j_gene: TRBJ2-1
d_gene: TRBD2
abundance: few

CDR3nt: TGCGCCAGCAGCTTGTTTGCGTTGAGCTCCTACGAGCAGTACTTC
CDR3aa: CASSLFALSSYEQYF
v_gene: TRBV5-1
j_gene: TRBJ2-7
d_gene: .
abundance: few

CDR3nt: TGTGCCAGCAGCGTACTCGGGACAGGCGGCTACGAGCAGTACTTC
CDR3aa: CASSVLGTGGYEQYF
v_gene: TRBV2
j_gene: TRBJ2-7
d_gene: TRBD1
abundance: .

CDR3nt: TGTGCCAGCAGCCACGTGACAGTTCAAGAGACCCAGTACTTC
CDR3aa: CASSHVTVQETQYF
v_gene: TRBV5-8
j_gene: TRBJ2-5
d_gene: .
abundance: .

CDR3nt: TGTGCCAGCAGTTACTCGCCAATCCCCTACGAGCAGTACTTC
CDR3aa: CASSYSPIPYEQYF
v_gene: TRBV6-5
j_gene: TRBJ2-7
d_gene: .
abundance: .

CDR3nt: TGTGCCAGCAGCCAAGTTCCCGTTAAGAGGCCCTACGAGCAGTACTTC
CDR3aa: CASSQVPVKRPYEQYF
v_gene: TRBV3-1
j_gene: TRBJ2-7
d_gene: .
abundance: .

CDR3nt: TGTGCCAGCAGTTTAGGGACAGGAGGGGGAGATACGCAGTATTTT
CDR3aa: CASSLGTGGGDTQYF
v_gene: TRBV28
j_gene: TRBJ2-3
d_gene: TRBD1
abundance: few

CDR3nt: TGTGCCAGCTCACAGCAAGACTCGGCCGGGAACGAGCAGTACTTC
CDR3aa: CASSQQDSAGNEQYF
v_gene: TRBV18
j_gene: TRBJ2-7
d_gene: .
abundance: few

CDR3nt: TGTGCCAGCAGCTTGCGGGTAGCGGTTAATGAGCAGTTCTTC
CDR3aa: CASSLRVAVNEQFF
v_gene: TRBV5-6
j_gene: TRBJ2-1
d_gene: .
abundance: many

CDR3nt: TGCGCCAGCAGCCGCGCACGGGCGCTTGGCTACAATGAGCAGTTCTTC
CDR3aa: CASSRARALGYNEQFF
v_gene: TRBV4-1
j_gene: TRBJ2-1
d_gene: .
abundance: .

CDR3nt: TGTGCCAGCAGCTTAAATGGCCTAGTAAACACCGGGGAGCTGTTTTTT
CDR3aa: CASSLNGLVNTGELFF
v_gene: TRBV7-2
j_gene: TRBJ2-2
d_gene: .
abundance: .

CDR3nt: TGCAGTGCTATTTCAACGGGTGCCTACGAGCAGTACTTC
CDR3aa: CSAISTGAYEQYF
v_gene: TRBV20-1
j_gene: TRBJ2-7
d_gene: .
abundance: .

CDR3nt: TGTCTGCCACCATCCTCTATGAGATCCTTT
CDR3aa: CLPPSSMRSF
v_gene: TRBV18
j_gene: TRBJ1-1
d_gene: .
abundance: .

CDR3nt: TGTGCCAGCAGCGTGGTCGGGAATGGGGCCAACGTCCTGACTTTC
CDR3aa: CASSVVGNGANVLTF
v_gene: TRBV9
j_gene: TRBJ2-6
d_gene: .
abundance: .

CDR3nt: TGTGCCAGCAGGCCTGTAGCCAAAAACATTCAGTACTTC
CDR3aa: CASRPVAKNIQYF
v_gene: TRBV6-1
j_gene: TRBJ2-4
d_gene: .
abundance: .

CDR3nt: TGTGCCAGCACCGCGACTCAGGGACAGAAGCCCCAGCATTTT
CDR3aa: CASTATQGQKPQHF
v_gene: TRBV12-3/TRBV12-4
j_gene: TRBJ1-5
d_gene: TRBD1
abundance: .

CDR3nt: TGTGCCAGTAGTTTGAGACACGGACTAGGTCACGACGAGCAGTACTTC
CDR3aa: CASSLRHGLGHDEQYF
v_gene: TRBV19
j_gene: TRBJ2-7
d_gene: TRBD2
abundance: .

CDR3nt: TGTGCCAGCAGTTTTTCCCAGGGCAGCTATGGCTACACCTTC
CDR3aa: CASSFSQGSYGYTF
v_gene: TRBV12-3/TRBV12-4
j_gene: TRBJ1-2
d_gene: .
abundance: .

CDR3nt: TGTGCCAGCAGCTTAGCCCCCGGGGGAGCTGGAAACACCATATATTTT
CDR3aa: CASSLAPGGAGNTIYF
v_gene: TRBV7-8
j_gene: TRBJ1-3
d_gene: .
abundance: few

CDR3nt: TGCAGTGCTACCAACCTGGGACCCAAGGTCCTCGAGCAGTACTTC
CDR3aa: CSATNLGPKVLEQYF
v_gene: TRBV20-1
j_gene: TRBJ2-7
d_gene: .
abundance: .

CDR3nt: TGTGCCAGCAGCTTAGGGTCAGGGGTTGGTAATGAGCAGTTCTTC
CDR3aa: CASSLGSGVGNEQFF
v_gene: TRBV7-2
j_gene: TRBJ2-1
d_gene: .
abundance: many

CDR3nt: TGTGCCAGCAGTACAGGTCCAGCAGGCTACGAGCAGTACTTC
CDR3aa: CASSTGPAGYEQYF
v_gene: TRBV12-3/TRBV12-4
j_gene: TRBJ2-7
d_gene: .
abundance: few

CDR3nt: TGCAGCGTTGTGGAAGTCACCGGGGAGCTGTTTTTT
CDR3aa: CSVVEVTGELFF
v_gene: TRBV29-1
j_gene: TRBJ2-2
d_gene: .
abundance: many

CDR3nt: TGCAGCGTTGGGAGACAGGGGGCCCCCTATGGCTACACCTTC
CDR3aa: CSVGRQGAPYGYTF
v_gene: TRBV29-1
j_gene: TRBJ1-2
d_gene: TRBD1
abundance: once

CDR3nt: TGTGCCAGCACCTTAGCCTCGGGACTAGCGGGAGTAGTAGATACGCAGTATTTT
CDR3aa: CASTLASGLAGVVDTQYF
v_gene: TRBV11-1
j_gene: TRBJ2-3
d_gene: TRBD2
abundance: .

CDR3nt: TGTGCCATCAGTTCCCAGATCAGGCCCCCCGAGACCCAGTACTTC
CDR3aa: CAISSQIRPPETQYF
v_gene: TRBV10-3
j_gene: TRBJ2-5
d_gene: .
abundance: few

CDR3nt: TGTGCCAGCTTTAGGGGGGAGACCCAGTACTTC
CDR3aa: CASFRGETQYF
v_gene: TRBV6-6
j_gene: TRBJ2-5
d_gene: .
abundance: few

CDR3nt: TGTGCCAGCATATCAGGGGAATCTCCCTATGGCTACACCTTC
CDR3aa: CASISGESPYGYTF
v_gene: TRBV2
j_gene: TRBJ1-2
d_gene: .
abundance: few

CDR3nt: TGCAGCGTTGTTGGGGGCATGAACACTGAAGCTTTCTTT
CDR3aa: CSVVGGMNTEAFF
v_gene: TRBV29-1
j_gene: TRBJ1-1
d_gene: .
abundance: many

CDR3nt: TGTGCCAGCAGCCTCACTAGCGGACTGATACCGAGCTCTGGGGCCAACGTCCTGACTTTC
CDR3aa: CASSLTSGLIPSSGANVLTF
v_gene: TRBV5-6
j_gene: TRBJ2-6
d_gene: TRBD2
abundance: few

CDR3nt: TGTGCCAGCAGAGAGCCCCCGGACTCTGGAAACACCATATATTTT
CDR3aa: CASREPPDSGNTIYF
v_gene: TRBV7-9
j_gene: TRBJ1-3
d_gene: .
abundance: .

CDR3nt: TGCAGTGCTCCAACAGGACCTGGGTTGGGTGAAAAACTGTTTTTT
CDR3aa: CSAPTGPGLGEKLFF
v_gene: TRBV20-1
j_gene: TRBJ1-4
d_gene: .
abundance: .

CDR3nt: TGTGCCAGCAGTTTTCGGTCGAACGCCGATGAGCAGTTCTTC
CDR3aa: CASSFRSNADEQFF
v_gene: TRBV12-3/TRBV12-4
j_gene: TRBJ2-1
d_gene: .
abundance: .

CDR3nt: TGCGCCAGCAGCCCGGGACACGTGGGTGCCTCCTACGAGCAGTACTTC
CDR3aa: CASSPGHVGASYEQYF
v_gene: TRBV5-1
j_gene: TRBJ2-7
d_gene: .
abundance: few

CDR3nt: TGTGCCAGCAGCTTGGGACTAGCGGGAGAAGAGCAGTACTTC
CDR3aa: CASSLGLAGEEQYF
v_gene: TRBV7-9
j_gene: TRBJ2-7
d_gene: TRBD2
abundance: many

CDR3nt: TGTGCCAGTGGGGGACAAGCTAGCACAGATACGCAGTATTTT
CDR3aa: CASGGQASTDTQYF
v_gene: TRBV25-1
j_gene: TRBJ2-3
d_gene: .
abundance: few

CDR3nt: TGTGCCAGCAGCCACGACCCTAGGGGGGAGCAGTACTTC
CDR3aa: CASSHDPRGEQYF
v_gene: TRBV3-1
j_gene: TRBJ2-7
d_gene: .
abundance: .

CDR3nt: TGTGCCAGCAGCTTAAGGCAAACAGGGGATAGCACTGAAGCTTTCTTT
CDR3aa: CASSLRQTGDSTEAFF
v_gene: TRBV7-9
j_gene: TRBJ1-1
d_gene: TRBD1
abundance: .